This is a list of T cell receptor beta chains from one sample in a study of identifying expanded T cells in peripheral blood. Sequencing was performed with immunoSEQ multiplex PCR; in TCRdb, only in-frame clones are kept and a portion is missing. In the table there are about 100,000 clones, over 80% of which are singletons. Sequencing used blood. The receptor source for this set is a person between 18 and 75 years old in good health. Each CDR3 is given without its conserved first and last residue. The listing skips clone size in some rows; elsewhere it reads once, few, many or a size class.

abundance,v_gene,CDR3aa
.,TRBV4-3,ASSRDDWNTEAF
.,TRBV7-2,ASSWDLLSGNTIY
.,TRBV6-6,ASSYLPQTGNTEAF
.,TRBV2,ASSKQGALGETQY
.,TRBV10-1,ASSESIPGGSYEQY
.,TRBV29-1,SAALTGGSTNEKLF
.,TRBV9,ASSVVGDVSRGEQF
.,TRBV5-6,ASSLGQGETQY
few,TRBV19,ASSRLAGGGDTQY
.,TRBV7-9,ASSHRDRESVGYT
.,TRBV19,ASSIVDFPDTQY
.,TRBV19,ASSIGVGQILTGELF
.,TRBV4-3,ASSQDRRERDEQF
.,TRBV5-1,ASSFPSSGSPPDTQY
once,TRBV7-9,ASSLGDRGAHEKLF
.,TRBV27,ASSLSRGMWGYT
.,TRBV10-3,AISGDRVGEQF
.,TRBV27,ASSSPLTPGGAGGEQF
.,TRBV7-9,ASSNPTGVTYEQY
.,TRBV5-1,ASSSESTDTQY
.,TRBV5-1,ASSNRQGNDEAF
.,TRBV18,ASSPTKTGTPGNTIY
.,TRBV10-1,ASSERFDANEAF
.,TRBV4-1,ASSQEDLPYEQY
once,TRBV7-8,ASSLGARGGSYNEQF
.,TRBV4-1,ASSQDLGTGRSAF
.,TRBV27,ASSLGGDQPQH
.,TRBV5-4,ASSSRTSTGEQF
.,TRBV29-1,SVPDGSYGYT
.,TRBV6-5,ASSYSGGENSPLH
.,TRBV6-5,ASSYFWDSNQPQH
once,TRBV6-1,ASRVQGSGNTIY
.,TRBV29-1,SAREGTNTEAF
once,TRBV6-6,ASSGQGANTGELF
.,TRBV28,ASSLQGGGYT
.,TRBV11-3,ASSSRGLLGYT
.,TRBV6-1,ASREGAGSGNTIY
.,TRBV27,ASSLIGGNTGELF
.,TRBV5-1,ASSPGQVYNEQF
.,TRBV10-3,AIRERTVNTEAF
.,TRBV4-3,ASSQHLAGGFPGANVLT
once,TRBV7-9,ASQSSSGNTIY
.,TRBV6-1,ASSLTGAGYGYT
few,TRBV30,AWSSSGGNYGYT
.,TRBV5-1,ASSHGTAGYGYT
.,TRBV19,ASSMQGNEQY
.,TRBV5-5,ASSRDSFAFYGYT
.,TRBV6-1,ASSEAGDTEAF